The 28 T cell receptor beta chains presented below share a single source sample, sequenced in a study of T cell repertoires in cytomegalovirus infection. TCRdb reprocessed the reads via MiXCR and lists one record per CDR3 protein. The table records about 470,000 distinct CDR3 sequences, roughly 46% of them present only once. The antigens these receptors bind are not known. The material sequenced was cultured PBMCs, taken from culture after CMV antigen stimulation. Receptors were obtained from a human donor in good health (CMV status not recorded). Some clones in this sample may be carry-over from other donors' samples.

Here the CDR3 reads CASSPPRWDYYQPQHF. The CDR3 DNA sequence: TGTGCCAGCAGCCCACCTCGATGGGACTACTATCAGCCCCAGCATTTT. The rearrangement joins TRBV7-2 to TRBJ1-5; a possible D gene is TRBD1 (5 bases). This CDR3 is built from 16 residues. Trimming stripped 5 bases from V and 5 bases from J, with 19 bases between. Germline values: CDR1 SGHTA, CDR2 FQGNSA.

J is TRBJ2-7 and V is TRBV12-3 or TRBV12-4, with 8 positions matching TRBD2. Trimming removed 3 bases from V and 4 bases from J; junction bases left unmatched: 5. The CDR3 consists of 14 residues. The CDR3 protein is CASSFSGSRYEQYF. CDR3 nucleotides: TGTGCCAGCAGTTTCAGCGGGAGCCGGTACGAGCAGTACTTC.

The chain recombines TRBV11-2 with TRBJ1-1; D remains unclear. The germline CDR1 and CDR2 sequences are SGHAT and FQNNGV. Between the trimmed V and J ends, which lost 6 bases and 1 base, there was a span of 9 bases. The length of the CDR3 is 13 residues. The CDR3 loop is CASSKWGNTEAFF. The CDR3 coding sequence is TGTGCCAGCAGTAAATGGGGGAACACTGAAGCTTTCTTT.

This clonotype was detected only a few times. The chain has TRBV6-1 and TRBJ1-3, with 10 nucleotides matching TRBD1. CDR1 and CDR2 from the germline V gene are MNHNS and SASEGT. The CDR3 contains 16 residues. The trim removed 7 bases at V and 4 bases at J, leaving 10 bases unmatched. CDR3 protein: CASTDRGVVRGNTIYF. For the CDR3, the DNA is TGTGCCAGCACGGACAGGGGGGTTGTTCGGGGAAACACCATATATTTT.

This clonotype was detected only a few times. The rearrangement uses TRBV7-2 and TRBJ1-2; TRBD1 matches 7 bases. The CDR3 consists of 15 residues. V lost 4 bases, J lost 2 bases, and 7 bases stayed unmatched. The germline gives CDR1 SGHTA, CDR2 FQGNSA. CDR3 nucleotide sequence: TGTGCCAGCAGCTCCTCCGGGACAGACAACTATGGCTACACCTTC. Residues: CASSSSGTDNYGYTF.

This clonotype has only a few counts. The CDR3 reads CASRRGGAGISETGELFF. CDR3 in DNA: TGTGCCAGCAGGAGGGGAGGGGCCGGTATATCGGAAACCGGGGAGCTGTTTTTT. This chain uses TRBV6-1 with TRBJ2-2; 7 bases agree with TRBD2. The V gene's germline CDR1 is MNHNS and CDR2 SASEGT. J was trimmed by 5 bases and V by 6 bases; bases with no gene match: 18. The CDR3 sequence is 18 residues long.

This clonotype was picked up a small number of times. V gene TRBV7-2 combines with J gene TRBJ2-3; TRBD2 matches at 8 bases. V lost 4 bases to trimming and J lost 4 bases; unmatched junction nucleotides: 10. The CDR3 covers 16 residues. Germline CDR1 reads SGHTA; CDR2 reads FQGNSA. The CDR3, as DNA: TGTGCCAGCAGCTCACGACGGGGACTAGGGGCAGATACGCAGTATTTT. It is translated as CASSSRRGLGADTQYF.

This clonotype was recorded a few times. The rearrangement uses TRBV7-9 and TRBJ1-1; D is unresolved. CDR3 size: 12 residues. Germline CDR1 is SEHNR and CDR2 is FQNEAQ (reference sequence). The V and J ends lost 5 bases and 8 bases respectively, with 12 bases between them. The CDR3 loop reads CASSPRTWEAFF. In nucleotides, the CDR3 is TGTGCCAGCAGCCCACGGACCTGGGAAGCTTTCTTT.

This clonotype appeared a few times. This chain links TRBV7-2 with TRBJ1-2; D is possibly TRBD1 (6 bases). The germline gives CDR1 SGHTA, CDR2 FQGNSA. V lost 5 bases, J lost 6 bases, and 13 bases lay in between. This CDR3 spans 13 amino acids. The CDR3 region is CASSLQGWDGYTF. CDR3 DNA sequence: TGTGCCAGCAGCCTACAGGGATGGGATGGCTACACCTTC.

This clonotype was counted only a few times. The chain recombines TRBV12-3 or TRBV12-4 with TRBJ2-7; D could derive from TRBD1 or TRBD2 (5 bases each). The CDR3 sequence is 13 residues long. The V end lost 2 bases, the J end lost 6 bases, and 11 bases lay between the germline ends. The CDR3 coding sequence is TGTGCCAGCAGTTTAAAAGGGACGAGCGAGCAGTACTTC. It encodes CASSLKGTSEQYF.

This clonotype was counted ten times or more. The V gene is TRBV7-2, the J gene TRBJ1-2; tentatively, D is TRBD1 (5 bases). Germline V gene sequence: CDR1 SGHTA, CDR2 FQGNSA. The CDR3 is 14 residues long. V lost 0 bases and J lost 6, with 11 bases in between. The CDR3 loop is CASSLAGTRNGYTF. As DNA, the CDR3 is TGTGCCAGCAGCTTAGCCGGGACCAGGAATGGCTACACCTTC. The variable domain in full, with the rest retrieved from reference TRBV7-2 and TRBJ1-2, is GAGVSQSPSNKVTEKGKDVELRCDPISGHTALYWYRQSLGQGLEFLIYFQGNSAPDKSGLPSDRFSAERTGGSVSTLTIQRTQQEDSAVYLCASSLAGTRNGYTFGSGTRLTVV.

The chain combines TRBV11-2 with TRBJ1-2; D is undetermined. Germline CDR1 reads SGHAT; CDR2 reads FQNNGV. Trimming removed 2 bases at V and 7 bases at J, with 14 bases between. CDR3 length equals 14 residues. The CDR3 reads CASSLSREGGGYTF. Written as DNA, the CDR3 is TGTGCCAGCAGCTTATCCCGGGAGGGAGGTGGCTACACCTTC.

This clonotype has a handful of counts. This rearrangement joins TRBV19 to TRBJ2-1; no clear D gene. The V and J ends lost 5 bases and 5 bases respectively, with 13 bases between them. Germline V lookup: CDR1 LNHDA, CDR2 SQIVND (reference sequence). The CDR3 totals 14 residues. CDR3 nucleotide sequence: TGTGCCAGTAGTCCTCAGATCCCAAACAATGAGCAGTTCTTC. Protein sequence: CASSPQIPNNEQFF.

J is TRBJ2-3 and V is TRBV11-2; 7 bases agree with TRBD1. V dropped 5 bases and J dropped 2; count of bases not matched to a gene: 7. Germline CDR1 and CDR2: SGHAT and FQNNGV. The CDR3 runs 15 residues. Written as DNA, the CDR3 is TGTGCCAGCAGCCTCCGGACAGGACTCACAGATACGCAGTATTTT. Translated: CASSLRTGLTDTQYF. The variable domain in full, completed from reference TRBV11-2 and TRBJ2-3, reads EAGVAQSPRYKIIEKRQSVAFWCNPISGHATLYWYQQILGQGPKLLIQFQNNGVVDDSQLPKDRFSAERLKGVDSTLKIQPAKLEDSAVYLCASSLRTGLTDTQYFGPGTRLTVL.

The CDR3 DNA reads as TGTGCCAGCAGTTTAGCACCGGGACAGACCGTCTATGGCTACACCTTC. Protein product: CASSLAPGQTVYGYTF. The chain combines TRBV12-3 or TRBV12-4 with TRBJ1-2, with 7 nucleotides matching TRBD1. Trimming at V came to 0 bases and at J to 4 bases, leaving 8 bases not matched to a gene. This CDR3 is built from 16 residues.

The chain links TRBV20-1 to TRBJ2-5, with 10 bases lining up with TRBD2. Trimming at V came to 0 bases and at J to 5 bases, leaving 6 bases not matched to a gene. The CDR3 is 15 amino acids. CDR1 and CDR2 from the germline V gene are DFQATT and SNEGSKA (reference sequence). Here the CDR3 DNA reads TGCAGTGCTAGAGATCTAGCGGGGGCAGGGGAGACCCAGTACTTC. This translates into CSARDLAGAGETQYF.

The CDR3 DNA reads TGCGCCAGCAGCCAAGATGAGGGACAGGGCACAGATACGCAGTATTTT. It translates to CASSQDEGQGTDTQYF. V gene TRBV4-1 combines with J gene TRBJ2-3; 8 nucleotides agree with TRBD1. Germline V gives CDR1 MGHRA, CDR2 YSYEKL. The CDR3 loop spans 16 amino acids. Losses at the gene ends were 0 bases for V and 1 base for J; bases not matched to a gene: 3.

This rearrangement joins TRBV11-2 to TRBJ2-3; D possibly corresponds to TRBD2 (5 bases). This CDR3 contains 17 residues. V shed 0 bases and J shed 1 base, with 14 bases lying between them. Germline V lookup: CDR1 SGHAT, CDR2 FQNNGV. The CDR3 reads CASSLDRGGLGTDTQYF. In DNA form, the CDR3 reads TGTGCCAGCAGCTTAGATCGGGGTGGGCTCGGCACAGATACGCAGTATTTT.

The chain combines TRBV6-6 with TRBJ2-1, with 7 nucleotides matching TRBD2. J gave up 9 bases and V 5 bases, and 10 bases lay outside the gene matches. The CDR3 covers 14 residues. Germline V CDR1 and CDR2: MNHNY, SVGAGI (reference sequence). The CDR3 spells CASSLTRTSSEQFF. The CDR3 DNA reads as TGTGCCAGCAGTCTAACTCGGACTAGTTCTGAGCAGTTCTTC.

J is TRBJ2-7 and V is TRBV7-9; D is undetermined. This CDR3 has 12 residues. V lost 3 bases to trimming and J lost 2 bases, with 5 bases between them. Per germline, CDR1 SEHNR and CDR2 FQNEAQ (reference sequence). In nucleotides, the CDR3 is TGTGCCAGCAGCTTTTCCACCTACGAGCAGTACTTC. Encoded protein: CASSFSTYEQYF. The whole variable domain, filled in from reference TRBV7-9 and TRBJ2-7, reads DTGVSQNPRHKITKRGQNVTFRCDPISEHNRLYWYRQTLGQGPEFLTYFQNEAQLEKSRLLSDRFSAERPKGSFSTLEIQRTEQGDSAMYLCASSFSTYEQYFGPGTRLTVT.

V usage is TRBV19 and J usage is TRBJ2-7, with 8 bases that match TRBD1. This CDR3 region has 14 residues. Trimming removed 8 bases from V and 4 bases from J; junction bases left unmatched: 10. Germline V gene lookup returns CDR1 LNHDA and CDR2 SQIVND (reference sequence). This CDR3 is CASRTGGSAYEQYF. The CDR3 coding sequence is TGTGCCAGTCGAACAGGGGGGAGTGCGTACGAGCAGTACTTC.

This clonotype was counted between two and nine times. V is TRBV7-8 and J is TRBJ1-3, with 7 positions matching TRBD1. J was trimmed by 0 bases and V by 5 bases; bases with no gene match: 7. CDR3 length equals 16 residues. Germline V gene sequence: CDR1 SGHVS, CDR2 FQNEAQ. The CDR3 is CASSRGGTDSGNTIYF. For the CDR3, the DNA is TGTGCCAGCAGCAGGGGCGGGACAGACTCTGGAAACACCATATATTTT.

This clonotype was seen only once. This chain uses TRBV12-3 or TRBV12-4 with TRBJ2-5; TRBD1 matches at 8 bases. There are 18 residues in the CDR3. Trimming cost V 5 bases and J 8 bases; bases outside gene matches: 22. CDR3 sequence reads: CASSPVARGLRLKYTQYF. Written as DNA, the CDR3 is TGTGCCAGCAGTCCAGTGGCCAGGGGGCTTAGACTCAAGTATACCCAGTACTTC.

The chain employs TRBV7-2 and TRBJ2-3; D gene ambiguous. Trimming cost V 5 bases and J 6 bases, with 15 bases left between them. The CDR3 runs 14 residues. CDR1 is SGHTA, CDR2 FQGNSA, per germline. Written as DNA, the CDR3 is TGTGCCAGCAGCCCCGACCGACAAATGGATACGCAGTATTTT. This gives the protein CASSPDRQMDTQYF.

This clonotype has only a few counts. The gene calls are TRBV7-2 and TRBJ1-2; D is undetermined. This CDR3 spans 12 amino acids. V was clipped by 3 bases and J by 2 bases, with 4 bases between them. Germline V gene sequence: CDR1 SGHTA, CDR2 FQGNSA. CDR3 nucleotide sequence: TGTGCCAGCAGCTTCCGGAACTATGGCTACACCTTC. It yields the protein CASSFRNYGYTF.

This clonotype showed up just a few times. This rearrangement joins TRBV10-3 to TRBJ1-1; no clear D gene. Germline V lookup: CDR1 ENHRY, CDR2 SYGVKD. V was clipped by 6 bases and J by 3 bases, with 20 bases between them. The CDR3 covers 16 residues. The CDR3 reads CAISLSYGILDTEAFF. DNA for the CDR3: TGTGCCATCAGCCTGAGTTATGGAATATTGGACACTGAAGCTTTCTTT.

This clonotype was counted between two and nine times. The rearrangement uses TRBV6-1 and TRBJ2-6; 9 nucleotides agree with TRBD2. Germline V lookup: CDR1 MNHNS, CDR2 SASEGT. This CDR3 comprises 16 residues. With V trimmed by 7 bases and J by 2 bases, 6 bases remained unmatched. The CDR3 nucleotides read TGTGCCAGCACTAGGCTAGCGGGAACTGGGGCCAACGTCCTGACTTTC. This gives the protein CASTRLAGTGANVLTF.

This chain uses TRBV20-1 with TRBJ2-7; 12 bases fit TRBD2. CDR1 DFQATT and CDR2 SNEGSKA come from the germline V gene (reference sequence). CDR3 length: 12 amino acids. V gave up 6 bases and J gave up 6 bases; unmatched junction bases: 3. The CDR3 loop reads CSAVTSGSEQYF. For the CDR3, the DNA is TGCAGTGCGGTGACTAGCGGGAGCGAGCAGTACTTC.